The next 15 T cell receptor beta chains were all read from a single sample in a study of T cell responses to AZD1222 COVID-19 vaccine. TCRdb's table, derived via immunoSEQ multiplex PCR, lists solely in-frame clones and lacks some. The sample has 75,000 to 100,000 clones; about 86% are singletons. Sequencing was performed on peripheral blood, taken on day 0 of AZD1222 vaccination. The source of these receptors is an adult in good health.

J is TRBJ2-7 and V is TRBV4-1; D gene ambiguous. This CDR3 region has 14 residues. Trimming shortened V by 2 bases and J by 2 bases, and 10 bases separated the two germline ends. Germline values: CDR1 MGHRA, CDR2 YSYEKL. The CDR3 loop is CASSQTDGTYEQYF. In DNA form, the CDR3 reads TGCGCCAGCAGCCAAACGGACGGAACCTACGAGCAGTACTTC.

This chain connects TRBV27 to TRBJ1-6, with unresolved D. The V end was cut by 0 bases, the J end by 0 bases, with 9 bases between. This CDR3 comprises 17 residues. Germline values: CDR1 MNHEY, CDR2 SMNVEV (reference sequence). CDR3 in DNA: TGTGCCAGCAGTTTATCAGCAAGAAGCTCCTATAATTCACCCCTCCACTTT. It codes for CASSLSARSSYNSPLHF.

The CDR3 sequence is CASSLGIRGPEAFF. Here the CDR3 DNA reads TGTGCCAGCAGCTTAGGTATCCGGGGGCCTGAAGCTTTCTTT. V is TRBV7-9 and J is TRBJ1-1, with D tentatively TRBD1 (6 bases). Germline loops: CDR1 SEHNR, CDR2 FQNEAQ (reference sequence). Trimming took off 1 base at V and 6 bases at J, with 12 bases between the two ends. This CDR3 is 14 amino acids long.

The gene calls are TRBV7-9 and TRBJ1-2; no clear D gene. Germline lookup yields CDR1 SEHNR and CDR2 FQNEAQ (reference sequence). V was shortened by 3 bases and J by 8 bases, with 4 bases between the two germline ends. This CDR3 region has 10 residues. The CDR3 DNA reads TGTGCCAGCAGCTTCGGCGGCTACACCTTC. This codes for CASSFGGYTF.

CDR3 region: CASSKRRDSGANVLTF. CDR3 nucleotides: TGTGCCAGCAGCAAAAGGCGGGATTCTGGGGCCAACGTCCTGACTTTC. The chain recombines TRBV21-1 with TRBJ2-6; whether TRBD2, the table's D call, matches the DNA was not checked. TRBV21-1 is a pseudogene segment. CDR3 length equals 16 residues.

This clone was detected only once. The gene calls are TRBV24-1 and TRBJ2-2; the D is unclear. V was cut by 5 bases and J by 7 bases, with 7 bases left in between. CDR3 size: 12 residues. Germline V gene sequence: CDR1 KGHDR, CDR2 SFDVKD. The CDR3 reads CATSAYGGELFF. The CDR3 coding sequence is TGTGCCACCAGTGCTTATGGCGGGGAGCTGTTTTTT.

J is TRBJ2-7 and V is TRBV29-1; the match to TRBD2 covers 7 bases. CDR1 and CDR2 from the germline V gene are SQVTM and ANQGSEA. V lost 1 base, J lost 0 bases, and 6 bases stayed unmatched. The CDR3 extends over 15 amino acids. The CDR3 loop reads CSVEGFSGHSYEQYF. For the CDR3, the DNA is TGCAGCGTTGAAGGATTTAGCGGGCACTCCTACGAGCAGTACTTC.

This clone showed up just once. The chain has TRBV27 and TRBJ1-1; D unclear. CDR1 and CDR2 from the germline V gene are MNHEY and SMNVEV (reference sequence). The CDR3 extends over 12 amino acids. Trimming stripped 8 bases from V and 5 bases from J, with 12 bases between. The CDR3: CASGPLGTEAFF. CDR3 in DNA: TGTGCCAGCGGTCCTCTCGGGACTGAAGCTTTCTTT.

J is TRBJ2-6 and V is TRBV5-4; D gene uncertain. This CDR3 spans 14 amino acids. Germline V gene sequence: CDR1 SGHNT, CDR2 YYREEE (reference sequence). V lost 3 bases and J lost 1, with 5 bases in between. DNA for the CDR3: TGTGCCAGCAGCTCCTTTTCTGGGGCCAACGTCCTGACTTTC. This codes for CASSSFSGANVLTF.

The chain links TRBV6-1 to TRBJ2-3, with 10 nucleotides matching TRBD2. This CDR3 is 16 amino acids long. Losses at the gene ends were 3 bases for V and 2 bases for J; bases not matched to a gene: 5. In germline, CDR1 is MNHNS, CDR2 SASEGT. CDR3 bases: TGTGCCAGCAGTGAGAGACTAGCGGGCCCCACAGATACGCAGTATTTT. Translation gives CASSERLAGPTDTQYF.

The CDR3 DNA sequence: TGCGCCAGCAGCTTACGAGGTTGGTCGCCTAATGAAAAACTGTTTTTT. This translates into CASSLRGWSPNEKLFF. This chain links TRBV5-1 with TRBJ1-4, with unresolved D. Germline V gives CDR1 SGHRS, CDR2 YFSETQ. The CDR3 loop spans 16 amino acids. V was shortened by 2 bases and J by 3 bases, with 14 bases between the two germline ends.

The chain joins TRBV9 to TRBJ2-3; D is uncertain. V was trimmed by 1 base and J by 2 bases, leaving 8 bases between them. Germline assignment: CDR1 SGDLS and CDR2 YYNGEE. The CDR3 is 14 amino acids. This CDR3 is CASSVHLTTDTQYF. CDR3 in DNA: TGTGCCAGCAGCGTACACCTAACCACAGATACGCAGTATTTT.

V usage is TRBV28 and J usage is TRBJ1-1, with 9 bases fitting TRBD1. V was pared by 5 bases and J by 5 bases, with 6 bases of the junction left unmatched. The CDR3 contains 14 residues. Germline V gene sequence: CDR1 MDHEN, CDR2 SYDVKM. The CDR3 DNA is TGTGCCAGCAGTCCTGACAGGGGGTGGACTGAAGCTTTCTTT. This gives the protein CASSPDRGWTEAFF.

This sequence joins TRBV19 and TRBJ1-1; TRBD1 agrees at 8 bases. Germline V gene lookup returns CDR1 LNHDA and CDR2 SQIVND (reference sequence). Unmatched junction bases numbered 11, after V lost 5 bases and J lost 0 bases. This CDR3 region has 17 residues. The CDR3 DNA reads TGTGCCAGTAGTGCCGGACAGGGTTTCGGAATGAACACTGAAGCTTTCTTT. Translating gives CASSAGQGFGMNTEAFF.

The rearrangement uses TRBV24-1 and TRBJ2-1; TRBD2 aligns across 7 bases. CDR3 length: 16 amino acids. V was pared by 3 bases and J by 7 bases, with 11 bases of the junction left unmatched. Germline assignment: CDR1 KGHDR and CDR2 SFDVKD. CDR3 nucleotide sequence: TGTGCCACCAGTGATCCCCGGACTAGTCTAGGGAATGAGCAGTTCTTC. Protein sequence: CATSDPRTSLGNEQFF.